This TCR beta chain appears in the sequencing data of a study of blood T cell repertoires in COVID-19. In the study overall: The cDNA or gDNA used as material had been derived from T cells, B-cell-depleted T cells, or PBMCs.

The CDR3 extends over 20 amino acids. Germline V gene sequence: CDR1 SNHLY, CDR2 FYNNEI. J lost 2 bases, V lost 4 bases, and 20 bases had no gene match. In the original processing: Amplified reference gene primers provided the basis for estimating nucleated cell counts. Libraries were prepared by immunoSEQ multiplex PCR; TCRdb keeps only in-frame clonotypes and omits some of them. The V and J calls and clone size were taken over from that table, and D and trimming were inferred from the DNA. This sample has roughly 220,000 clones, with more than 70% found just once. All enrollees were roughly 18 to 90 years old and from 20 to 30 US areas.

The chain links TRBV2 to TRBJ2-5; 9 nucleotides line up with TRBD2. The sample was PBMCs or T cells enriched from blood (not recorded which). This receptor was taken from a young man with acute COVID-19. The chain's CDR3 is CASSVDSRASGASIQETQYF. CDR3 coding DNA: TGTGCCAGCAGTGTAGATTCTCGGGCTAGCGGGGCGTCAATACAAGAGACCCAGTACTTC.